Detailed here is one T cell receptor beta chain. Its antigen is currently unknown. The source of the sample is a study of CD8 T cells in ankylosing spondylitis. Using its own MiXCR run on the 5' RACE reads, TCRdb lists one record per CDR3 protein. In the table there are under 300,000 distinct CDR3 sequences, roughly 18% of which are singletons. The study, taken as a whole, reports: Matched ankylosing spondylitis synovial fluid reportedly showed significant enrichment of disease-linked clones. With a CD8+ phenotype, disease-linked clones were relatively rare in peripheral blood. A motif in TCR beta, a set of eight or nine highly homologous variants, appeared characteristic of ankylosing spondylitis blood.

The CDR3 runs 16 residues. CDR1 is LGHNA, CDR2 YSLEER, per germline. After removal of 0 bases from V and 7 bases from J, the junction contained 7 bases not matched to a gene. The sequence was collected from a male donor with ankylosing spondylitis or in good health (not recorded which). This chain links TRBV4-3 with TRBJ2-7; 12 bases match TRBD2. The sample consisted of blood, either unsorted or a sorted T cell fraction (not recorded which). CDR3 bases: TGCGCCAGCAGCCAAGATCGACTAGCGGGAGTAAGGGAGCAGTACTTC. Translation gives CASSQDRLAGVREQYF.